A selection of T cell receptor beta chains follows, all from one sample in a study of chemoradiotherapy in HPV16-positive cancers. Here immunoSEQ multiplex PCR was the method, and the copy in TCRdb shows in-frame clones only, minus some. The sample has more than 5,500 clones, 85% to 90% seen once. Sequencing was performed on tumor tissue, taken from a patient who underwent chemoradiotherapy. All receptors derive from a human donor with HPV-associated anogenital cancer. The CDR3 runs from the conserved cysteine through the conserved F or W. Each record gives: J gene, V gene, CDR3 protein.

J: TRBJ1-2; V: TRBV7-6; CDR3: CASSLGDRGQGGYTF
J: TRBJ1-1; V: TRBV7-8; CDR3: CASSLGAGGVMNTEAFF
J: TRBJ1-2; V: TRBV5-1; CDR3: CASREEAANYGYTF
J: TRBJ2-5; V: TRBV27; CDR3: CASSLSWGTGETQYF
J: TRBJ1-2; V: TRBV29-1; CDR3: CSVDLDRGGYTF
J: TRBJ1-5; V: TRBV7-2; CDR3: CASSPGGQQPQHF
J: TRBJ1-1; V: TRBV30; CDR3: CAWSRRGRVEAFF
J: TRBJ2-1; V: TRBV19; CDR3: CASSIVEGAGEQFF
J: TRBJ2-1; V: TRBV11-3; CDR3: CASSLTGGSYNEQFF
J: TRBJ1-1; V: TRBV5-1; CDR3: CASSTDRADTEAFF
J: TRBJ2-2; V: TRBV7-3; CDR3: CASSLGGQGATGELFF
J: TRBJ1-1; V: TRBV4-3; CDR3: CASSQEVTGGLNTEAFF
J: TRBJ2-5; V: TRBV20-1; CDR3: CSATLQETQYF
J: TRBJ2-2; V: TRBV6-5; CDR3: CASTTITGELFF
J: TRBJ1-1; V: TRBV6-1; CDR3: CASRGRGTEAFF
J: TRBJ1-1; V: TRBV5-8; CDR3: CASSLDRGSTEAFF
J: TRBJ1-1; V: TRBV29-1; CDR3: CSVDTGAEAFF
J: TRBJ1-2; V: TRBV11-2; CDR3: CASSSIRVPNYGYTF
J: TRBJ1-5; V: TRBV27; CDR3: CASSFLGGQPQHF
J: TRBJ1-1; V: TRBV29-1; CDR3: CSSGLVVNTEAFF
J: TRBJ2-5; V: TRBV6-1; CDR3: CASSEAPGIAQGTQYF
J: TRBJ1-1; V: TRBV6-5; CDR3: CASSYSPLPGTEAFF
J: TRBJ1-2; V: TRBV5-4; CDR3: CASSTPTDRVSYGYTF
J: TRBJ2-5; V: TRBV2; CDR3: CASRVTDGPMQETQYF